The table lists the clone carrying this T cell receptor beta chain with many counts. The data were obtained in a study of T cells after yellow fever vaccination. Study at large: Preparing low-cell-number fractions relied on SMART-Seq v4 Ultra Low Input.

In making TCR cDNA, 5'RACE template switching added a universal primer site and UMIs to it. TCRdb re-derived calls from the 5' RACE reads in MiXCR, one entry per CDR3 protein. This sample carries 250,000 to 400,000 distinct CDR3 sequences, 4.1% of them seen once, and the ten largest clones take about 22%. V lost 2 bases to trimming and J lost 4 bases; unmatched junction nucleotides: 4. Germline V lookup: CDR1 DFQATT, CDR2 SNEGSKA (reference sequence). The CDR3 consists of 14 residues. The TCR originated in a man younger than 30 who received the YFV17D yellow fever vaccine. The sequenced sample was PBMCs, obtained 5 days after the yellow fever booster vaccination. This rearrangement joins TRBV20-1 to TRBJ1-5; 8 bases map to TRBD1. The DNA of the CDR3 is TGCAGTGCTAGATCTCGACAGGGGAATCAGCCCCAGCATTTT. Translating gives CSARSRQGNQPQHF.